This T cell receptor beta chain came from a study of a mutant IDH1 vaccine in newly diagnosed glioma. Study overall: Vaccinations, eight in total, occurred in weeks 1, 3, 5, 7, 11, 15, 19, 23. Standard pretreatment was either radiotherapy, temozolomide, or, for most, radiochemotherapy with temozolomide. Study-wide results and caveats: Pseudoprogression showed no apparent link to changes in top peripheral T cell clonotypes.

Using immunoSEQ multiplex PCR, the repertoire was profiled, and TCRdb retains in-frame clones only, with some absent. This sample has 70,000 to 90,000 clones, with over 75% found just once. CDR3 length: 14 residues. V was pared by 2 bases and J by 4 bases, with 8 bases between. Germline CDR1 and CDR2: SEHNR and FQNEAQ (reference sequence). As for time point: week 5, during vaccination. In every dose of vaccine, 300 ug of mutant IDH1 20-mer peptide was given alongside topical imiquimod. With respect to this clone: Its antigen is unidentified.

This clonotype was sampled from a woman in her fifties or sixties with glioma. The input for sequencing was PBMCs, taken from a glioma patient whose treatment included an IDH1 peptide vaccine. The chain uses TRBV7-9 and TRBJ1-4; D gene uncertain. The CDR3 is CASSLSRSNEKLFF. CDR3 coding DNA: TGTGCCAGCAGCTTAAGTCGAAGTAATGAAAAACTGTTTTTT.